The 26 T cell receptor beta chains given below trace back to one sample, sequenced in a study of PD-1 blockade in classical Hodgkin lymphoma. Using immunoSEQ multiplex PCR, the repertoire was profiled, and TCRdb retains in-frame clones only, with some absent. The sample has roughly 42,000 clones, 60% to 85% seen once. Each patient's relapse followed autologous stem cell transplantation, and brentuximab vedotin exposure varied. Sequencing used peripheral blood mononuclear cells (PBMCs), obtained at baseline. These receptors came from a human donor with classical Hodgkin lymphoma.

V is TRBV7-2 and J is TRBJ2-7, with D possibly TRBD2 on 6 matching bases. The CDR3 covers 15 residues. Per the germline V gene, CDR1 is SGHTA and CDR2 is FQGNSA. Trimming left V 0 bases short and J 2 bases short, with 11 bases between. The CDR3 here is CASSLALEGTYEQYF. The CDR3 region has the DNA TGTGCCAGCAGCTTAGCGCTGGAGGGGACCTACGAGCAGTACTTC.

This clone qualifies as medium-sized. This chain uses TRBV21-1 with TRBJ1-2; the D call of TRBD1 is as the table states it, not checked on the DNA. TRBV21-1 is a pseudogene segment. The CDR3 loop spans 14 amino acids. For the CDR3, the DNA is TGTGCCAGCAGCAAAATCACAGGTAGTAATGGCTACACCTTC. This encodes CASSKITGSNGYTF.

The chain is built from TRBV6-5 and TRBJ1-4; D not resolved. Trimming cost V 7 bases and J 4 bases, with 7 bases left between them. Germline lookup yields CDR1 MNHEY and CDR2 SVGAGI. CDR3 length equals 12 residues. CDR3 protein: CASTAVNEKLFF. DNA for the CDR3: TGTGCCAGCACCGCAGTTAATGAAAAACTGTTTTTT.

The sample holds one count of this clone. The CDR3 loop reads CASSFKNEQFF. In DNA form, the CDR3 reads TGTGCCAGCAGCTTCAAGAATGAGCAGTTCTTC. V gene TRBV5-4 combines with J gene TRBJ2-1; D is unclear. Germline CDR1 is SGHNT and CDR2 is YYREEE (reference sequence). V was shortened by 2 bases and J by 7 bases, with 4 bases between the two germline ends. The CDR3 has 11 residues. The full variable domain, completed using reference TRBV5-4 and TRBJ2-1, is ETGVTQSPTHLIKTRGQQVTLRCSSQSGHNTVSWYQQALGQGPQFIFQYYREEENGRGNFPPRFSGLQFPNYSSELNVNALELDDSALYLCASSFKNEQFFGPGTRLTVL.

The chain has TRBV6-5 and TRBJ2-3; D possibly corresponds to TRBD2 (6 bases). Germline CDR1 and CDR2: MNHEY and SVGAGI. CDR3 length: 15 amino acids. The germline V and J ends were trimmed by 6 bases and 0 bases, with 13 bases remaining between them. CDR3 sequence: CASSLSGTSTDTQYF. CDR3 DNA sequence: TGTGCCAGCAGCCTTAGCGGTACTAGCACAGATACGCAGTATTTT.

This chain links TRBV7-6 with TRBJ2-4, with D tentatively TRBD2 (5 bases). CDR3 length: 16 amino acids. V gave up 5 bases and J gave up 0 bases, with 14 bases separating them. The germline V gene encodes CDR1 SGHVS and CDR2 FNYEAQ. Here the CDR3 DNA reads TGTGCCAGCAGCCCTTCACTAGTCCTAGCCAAAAACATTCAGTACTTC. Translated, it gives CASSPSLVLAKNIQYF.

The gene calls are TRBV18 and TRBJ2-7, with 7 bases aligning to TRBD2. The CDR3 consists of 13 residues. Trimming cost V 0 bases and J 4 bases; bases outside gene matches: 0. Germline lookup yields CDR1 KGHSH and CDR2 LQKENI. The CDR3 DNA sequence: TGTGCCAGCTCACCACCGGGGGGGTACGAGCAGTACTTC. As protein: CASSPPGGYEQYF.

The chain is built from TRBV27 and TRBJ2-5; D might be TRBD2 (6 bases). The DNA end is a closer match to TRBJ2-7, so the J assignment may be wrong. This CDR3 is 12 amino acids long. The germline V gene has CDR1 MNHEY and CDR2 SMNVEV (reference sequence). The CDR3 sequence is CASSSGAYEQYF. DNA for the CDR3: TGTGCCAGCAGTTCGGGGGCCTACGAGCAGTACTTC.

CDR3 in DNA: TGTGCCAGCAGCTTGGGGACAGGGAAGGGCTACACCTTC. It specifies CASSLGTGKGYTF. This chain connects TRBV5-6 to TRBJ1-2; 8 bases fit TRBD1. Germline CDR1 is SGHDT and CDR2 is YYEEEE. After removal of 0 bases from V and 8 bases from J, the junction contained 3 bases not matched to a gene. This CDR3 region has 13 residues. The full variable domain, completed using reference TRBV5-6 and TRBJ1-2, is DAGVTQSPTHLIKTRGQQVTLRCSPKSGHDTVSWYQQALGQGPQFIFQYYEEEERQRGNFPDRFSGHQFPNYSSELNVNALLLGDSALYLCASSLGTGKGYTFGSGTRLTVV.

The chain joins TRBV19 to TRBJ1-5; TRBD1 matches 7 bases. V shed 6 bases and J 5 bases; nucleotides not matched to a gene: 13. The CDR3 contains 16 residues. Germline loops: CDR1 LNHDA, CDR2 SQIVND (reference sequence). Written as DNA, the CDR3 is TGTGCCAGTAGCTCCTGGGAGGGGGCGCGGGATCAGCCCCAGCATTTT. This encodes CASSSWEGARDQPQHF.

V and J are TRBV6-6 and TRBJ2-1, with 8 nucleotides matching TRBD2. The V gene's germline CDR1 is MNHNY and CDR2 SVGAGI (reference sequence). Losses at the gene ends were 6 bases for V and 11 bases for J; bases not matched to a gene: 6. The CDR3 has 12 amino acids. The CDR3 is CASRSSGGKQFF. CDR3 in DNA: TGTGCCAGCAGATCTTCGGGGGGGAAGCAGTTCTTC.

V and J are TRBV4-1 and TRBJ1-1; D is possibly TRBD1 (5 bases). The CDR3 totals 17 residues. Per the germline V gene, CDR1 is MGHRA and CDR2 is YSYEKL. Trimming removed 4 bases from V and 3 bases from J, with 21 bases in between. CDR3 in DNA: TGCGCCAGCAGCCCCCCCCCGGGTTTCAAAGGGGACACTGAAGCTTTCTTT. Protein: CASSPPPGFKGDTEAFF.

The rearrangement links TRBV6-1 to TRBJ1-2, with no clear D. Germline V lookup: CDR1 MNHNS, CDR2 SASEGT. The ends were cut back, 3 bases at V and 4 bases at J, with 9 bases in the middle. This CDR3 has 13 amino acids. CDR3 in amino acids: CASSDTSGYGYTF. CDR3 DNA: TGTGCCAGCAGTGATACATCGGGCTATGGCTACACCTTC.

The chain carries TRBV6-4 and TRBJ2-1; 10 nucleotides line up with TRBD2. The CDR3 is 15 amino acids. From germline, CDR1 is MRHNA and CDR2 SNTAGT. Losses at the gene ends were 4 bases for V and 4 bases for J; bases not matched to a gene: 4. DNA of the CDR3: TGTGCCAGCAGTGTGACTAGCGGGTTTTACAATGAGCAGTTCTTC. It codes for CASSVTSGFYNEQFF.

This clone was observed a few times. This chain links TRBV6-5 with TRBJ2-2; a possible D gene is TRBD1 (6 bases). From germline, CDR1 is MNHEY and CDR2 SVGAGI. This CDR3 has 15 residues. V lost 5 bases to trimming and J lost 7 bases, with 17 bases between them. The CDR3, as DNA: TGTGCCAGCAGTCTACAGGGTTGGGGTCACGGGGAGCTGTTTTTT. Translated: CASSLQGWGHGELFF.

The rearrangement joins TRBV28 to TRBJ1-1, with D maybe TRBD1 (5 bases). Germline V gene sequence: CDR1 MDHEN, CDR2 SYDVKM. The CDR3 has 14 residues. V lost 7 bases and J 0 bases, leaving 12 bases between the germline ends. The CDR3: CASITGALNTEAFF. The CDR3 DNA reads TGTGCCAGCATCACAGGCGCCCTGAACACTGAAGCTTTCTTT.

This clone was seen only a few times. Other nucleotide sequences from this sample produce the same CDR3. The chain links TRBV29-1 to TRBJ1-4; no definite D call. The CDR3 runs to 13 residues. Per the germline V gene, CDR1 is SQVTM and CDR2 is ANQGSEA. The V gene lost 3 bases and the J gene lost 4 bases, with 9 bases spanning the gap. The CDR3 DNA is TGCAGCGTTGATGGCGGGGTTAATGAAAAACTGTTTTTT. As protein: CSVDGGVNEKLFF.

The chain uses TRBV28 and TRBJ2-3; weak D call: TRBD1 (5 bases). The CDR3 totals 16 residues. Trimming left V 8 bases short and J 3 bases short, with 21 bases between. CDR1 MDHEN and CDR2 SYDVKM come from the germline V gene. The CDR3 protein is CASSTDFKGYTDTQYF. In DNA form, the CDR3 reads TGTGCCAGCTCGACAGACTTCAAGGGGTATACAGATACGCAGTATTTT.

The genes are TRBV6-6 and TRBJ2-7, with 7 positions matching TRBD1. The CDR3 totals 14 residues. Germline CDR1 reads MNHNY; CDR2 reads SVGAGI (reference sequence). Germline trimming cut 6 bases from V and 4 bases from J; bases unmatched to any gene: 9. The CDR3, as DNA: TGTGCCAGCAGCGACAGGGAGAGTTTATACGAGCAGTACTTC. This encodes CASSDRESLYEQYF.

Only a few counts were recorded for this clone. The V gene is TRBV6-4, the J gene TRBJ2-2; 8 nucleotides align to TRBD2. V shed 6 bases, J shed 3 bases, and the junction held 0 bases outside the gene matches. The CDR3 sequence is 13 residues long. Germline lookup yields CDR1 MRHNA and CDR2 SNTAGT. CDR3 residues: CASRTSDTGELFF. The CDR3 DNA reads TGTGCCAGCAGGACTAGCGACACCGGGGAGCTGTTTTTT.

The V call is TRBV29-1, the J call TRBJ2-3; D uncertain. Germline-derived CDR1 and CDR2 are SQVTM and ANQGSEA. The ends were cut back, 5 bases at V and 2 bases at J, with 2 bases in the middle. The CDR3 consists of 10 residues. This CDR3 reads CSVYTDTQYF. In DNA, the CDR3 is TGCAGCGTTTACACAGATACGCAGTATTTT.

J is TRBJ2-6 and V is TRBV12-5, with D possibly TRBD1 on 6 matching bases. Trimming pared 6 bases from V and 0 bases from J, leaving 9 bases between. Germline CDR1 reads LGHNT; CDR2 reads FRNRAP. The CDR3 covers 15 residues. CDR3 in DNA: TGTGCTAGTGGCCAAGGGGGCTCTGGGGCCAACGTCCTGACTTTC. It encodes CASGQGGSGANVLTF.

The V gene is TRBV19, the J gene TRBJ1-5; perhaps TRBD1 as D (6 bases). V lost 5 bases and J 1 base, leaving 9 bases between the germline ends. The CDR3 contains 14 residues. In germline, CDR1 is LNHDA, CDR2 SQIVND (reference sequence). CDR3 amino acids: CASSRGPSNQPQHF. In DNA, the CDR3 is TGTGCCAGTAGTCGGGGGCCGAGCAATCAGCCCCAGCATTTT.

The gene calls are TRBV5-1 and TRBJ1-4, with 9 positions matching TRBD1. The V gene end was trimmed by 3 bases and the J gene end by 5 bases; junction bases not matched to a gene: 5. This CDR3 region has 15 residues. Germline V gives CDR1 SGHRS, CDR2 YFSETQ. The CDR3 nucleotides read TGCGCCAGCAGCTGGGGGACAGGGTGGAATGAAAAACTGTTTTTT. Its protein product is CASSWGTGWNEKLFF.

The chain couples TRBV27 to TRBJ2-7; TRBD1 agrees at 7 bases. CDR1 is MNHEY, CDR2 SMNVEV, per germline (reference sequence). J gave up 3 bases and V 6 bases, and 5 bases lay outside the gene matches. The CDR3 has 13 residues. The CDR3 here is CASRLDRDYEQYF. CDR3 nucleotide sequence: TGTGCCAGCAGACTTGACAGGGACTACGAGCAGTACTTC.

This clone was detected only a few times. The rearrangement links TRBV9 to TRBJ2-3, with 12 bases fitting TRBD1. V shed 4 bases and J 7 bases; nucleotides not matched to a gene: 13. The length of the CDR3 is 17 residues. Germline V lookup: CDR1 SGDLS, CDR2 YYNGEE. Here the CDR3 reads CASSLPPGQGAYNTQYF. CDR3 nucleotides: TGTGCCAGCAGCCTTCCCCCGGGACAGGGGGCGTATAATACGCAGTATTTT.